What follows is one TCR beta chain and its context. The sample is drawn from a study of blood T cell repertoires in COVID-19. Across the whole study: The United States, Italy and Spain supplied acute and convalescent COVID-19 samples. PBMCs, B-cell-depleted T cells, or T cells were the source of the cDNA or gDNA that made up the material.

The CDR3 sequence is 13 residues long. The germline V gene encodes CDR1 SGHRS and CDR2 YFSETQ. V lost 0 bases and J 4 bases, leaving 5 bases between the germline ends. In the source study's methods: Nucleated cell number was recorded as an estimate derived from reference gene primer amplification. Sequenced by immunoSEQ multiplex PCR; TCRdb stores in-frame clones only, minus some. V and J calls and clone size come straight from that table; D and trimming were deduced from the DNA. The profile shows about 47,000 clones, around 80% of them singletons. Material for sequencing was peripheral blood. The chain employs TRBV5-1 and TRBJ1-5; no clear D. The clonotype was recovered from a woman aged 55-69 years with acute or convalescent COVID-19. DNA for the CDR3: TGCGCCAGCAGCTTGGGGGAGAATCAGCCCCAGCATTTT. Residues: CASSLGENQPQHF. The full variable domain, rest sourced from reference TRBV5-1 and TRBJ1-5, is KAGVTQTPRYLIKTRGQQVTLSCSPISGHRSVSWYQQTPGQGLQFLFEYFSETQRNKGNFPGRFSGRQFSNSRSEMNVSTLELGDSALYLCASSLGENQPQHFGDGTRLSIL.